The clone carrying this T cell receptor (beta chain) was seen once. Its antigen is as yet unknown. Measured with immunoSEQ multiplex PCR; TCRdb has only the in-frame clones, and not every one. Of 150,000 to 200,000 clones in the sample, over 75% were seen once. The source of the sample is a study of T cell responses to AZD1222 COVID-19 vaccine. The study's findings and limits: Seropositivity was recorded at baseline in only 6 or 7 AZD1222 recipients. Spike-specific TCR breadth rose after two AZD1222 doses, and depth rose as well. Distributed over spike, vaccine-associated CD4 TCRs predominated at 160-218 and 743-854.

The V end was cut by 5 bases, the J end by 0 bases, with 8 bases between. The CDR3 covers 15 residues. Germline CDR1 is MNHEY and CDR2 is SMNVEV (reference sequence). The source is an adult in good health. The chain recombines TRBV27 with TRBJ1-6, with no clear D. The sample in question was peripheral blood, obtained on day 0 of AZD1222 vaccination. For the CDR3, the DNA is TGTGCCAGCAGTCCCGATAGCTCCTATAATTCACCCCTCCACTTT. This gives the protein CASSPDSSYNSPLHF.